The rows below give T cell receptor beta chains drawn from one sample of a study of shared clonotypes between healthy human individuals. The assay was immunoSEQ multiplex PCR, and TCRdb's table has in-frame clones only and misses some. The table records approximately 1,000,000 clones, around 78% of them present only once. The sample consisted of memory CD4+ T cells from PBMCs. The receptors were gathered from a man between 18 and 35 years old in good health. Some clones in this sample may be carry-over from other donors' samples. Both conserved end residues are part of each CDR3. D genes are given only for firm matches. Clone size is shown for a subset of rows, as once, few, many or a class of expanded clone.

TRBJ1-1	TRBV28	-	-	TGTGCCAGCAAAGATTACAGGGTTTTTGAAGCTTTCTTT	CASKDYRVFEAFF
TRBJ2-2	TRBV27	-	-	TGTGCCAGCAGTATGAAGACAGCCGGGAACACCGGGGAGCTGTTTTTT	CASSMKTAGNTGELFF
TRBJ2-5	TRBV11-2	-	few	TGTGCCAGCAGCTTAGATAGGGAGCGGTGGGAGACCCAGTACTTC	CASSLDRERWETQYF
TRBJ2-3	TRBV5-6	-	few	TGTGCCAGCAGATTTAGCGCGACCACAGATACGCAGTATTTT	CASRFSATTDTQYF
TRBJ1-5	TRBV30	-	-	TGTGCCTGGAGTGTCGGTCGAGATCAGCCCCAGCATTTT	CAWSVGRDQPQHF
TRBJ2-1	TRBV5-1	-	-	TGCGCCAGCAGTCGGATAGGCAATGAGCAGTTCTTC	CASSRIGNEQFF
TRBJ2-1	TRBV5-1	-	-	TGCGCCAGCAGCTTTGCCGGAGGGACGGGAAATACCTACAATGAGCAGTTCTTC	CASSFAGGTGNTYNEQFF
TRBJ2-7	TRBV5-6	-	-	TGTGCCAGCAGCTTTCAACCGCGTCGATCGAACGAGCAGTACTTC	CASSFQPRRSNEQYF
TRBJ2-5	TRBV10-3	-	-	TGTGCCGCCCGGGGGGCGGGCCAGGAGACCCAGTACTTC	CAARGAGQETQYF
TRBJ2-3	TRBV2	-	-	TGTGCCAGCAGAGGTTGGGCTAGCGTCACAGATACGCAGTATTTT	CASRGWASVTDTQYF
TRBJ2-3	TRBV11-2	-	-	TGTGCCAGCAGCTTAGATCGAGGCACAGATACGCAGTATTTT	CASSLDRGTDTQYF
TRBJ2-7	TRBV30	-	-	TGTGCCTGGAGTGCAACAGGGAAGAGCTCCTACGAGCAGTACTTC	CAWSATGKSSYEQYF
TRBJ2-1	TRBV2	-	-	TGTGCCAGCAGTCCAGATCCCTACAATGAGCAGTTCTTC	CASSPDPYNEQFF
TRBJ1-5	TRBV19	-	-	TGTGCCAGTAGTAAGGAAATCGGGCAGCCCCAGCATTTT	CASSKEIGQPQHF
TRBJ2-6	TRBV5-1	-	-	TGCGCCAGCAGCTTGGAAGGGGCGGGAGGGGCCAACGTCCTGACTTTC	CASSLEGAGGANVLTF
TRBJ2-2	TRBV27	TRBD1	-	TGTGCCAGCAGTCAAACCCGGACAGGGGGCCCCGGGGAGCTGTTTTTT	CASSQTRTGGPGELFF
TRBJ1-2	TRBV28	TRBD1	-	TGTGCCAGCGGAACAGGGGTATATGGCTACACCTTC	CASGTGVYGYTF
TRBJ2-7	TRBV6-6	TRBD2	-	TGTGCCAGCAGATCCGGACTAGCGGGATCCCGCTACGAGCAGTACTTC	CASRSGLAGSRYEQYF
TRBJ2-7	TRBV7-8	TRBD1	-	TGTGCCAGCAGCTTAGCGCGACAGGGGGCAGGCGAGCAGTACTTC	CASSLARQGAGEQYF
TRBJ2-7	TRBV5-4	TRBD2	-	TGTGCCAGCAGCCGGAGCCCGGGAGGGCCCTACGAGCAGTACTTC	CASSRSPGGPYEQYF
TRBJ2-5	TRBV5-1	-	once	TGCGCCAGCAGCCACCCACAAGAGACCCAGTACTTC	CASSHPQETQYF
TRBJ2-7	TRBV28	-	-	TGTGCCAGCAGTTCTACTACAGAAGATTTTAACTACGAGCAGTACTTC	CASSSTTEDFNYEQYF
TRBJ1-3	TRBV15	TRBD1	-	TGTGCCACCAGCACCGGGACAGCCCCTTACTCTGGAAACACCATATATTTT	CATSTGTAPYSGNTIYF
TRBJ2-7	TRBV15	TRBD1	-	TGTGCCACCAGCAGAGTTTTCGGACAGGGTAGCTACGAGCAGTACTTC	CATSRVFGQGSYEQYF
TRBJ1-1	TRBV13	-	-	TGTGCCAGCAGCCCCTACGACCATGAAAGGACTGAAGCTTTCTTT	CASSPYDHERTEAFF
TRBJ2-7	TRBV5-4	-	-	TGTGCCAGCTCCCCAGACCTCGTCACCGCCTACGAGCAGTACTTC	CASSPDLVTAYEQYF
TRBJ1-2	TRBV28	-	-	TGTGCCAGCAGCCAACAGGGAATCTATGGCTACACCTTC	CASSQQGIYGYTF
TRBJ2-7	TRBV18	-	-	TGTGCCAGCTCACTACAGGGAACCGAAGGCTACGAGCAGTACTTC	CASSLQGTEGYEQYF
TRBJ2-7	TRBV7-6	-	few	TGTGCCAGCAGCTTAACAACTGGCGAGCAGTACTTC	CASSLTTGEQYF
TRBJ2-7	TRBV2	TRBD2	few	TGTGCCAGCAGTGAAGTAGGGACTAGTTCCTACGAGCAGTACTTC	CASSEVGTSSYEQYF
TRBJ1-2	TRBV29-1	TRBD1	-	TGCAGCGTTGAGGGACAGGGGGCGGGTAACTATGGCTACACCTTC	CSVEGQGAGNYGYTF
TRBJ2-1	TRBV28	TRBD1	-	TGTGCCAGCAGTACTCTGACAGGGCTCAATGAGCAGTTCTTC	CASSTLTGLNEQFF
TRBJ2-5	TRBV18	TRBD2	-	TGTGCCAGCTCACCACCGTTTGGCGGGAGAGTGAGCGAGACCCAGTACTTC	CASSPPFGGRVSETQYF
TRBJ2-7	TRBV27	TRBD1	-	TGTGCCAGCAGTTTCTCAGGGGGCGAGCAGTACTTC	CASSFSGGEQYF
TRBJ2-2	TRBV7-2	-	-	TGTGCCAGCAGCTTATCGCTGGCGGCCCTAAACACCGGGGAGCTGTTTTTT	CASSLSLAALNTGELFF
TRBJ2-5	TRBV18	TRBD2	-	TGTGCCAGCCGACGGAGACTAGCGGAGACCCAAGAGACCCAGTACTTC	CASRRRLAETQETQYF
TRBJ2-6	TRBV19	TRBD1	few	TGTGCCAGTAGGGGACAGGGGGCGTCTGGGGCCAACGTCCTGACTTTC	CASRGQGASGANVLTF
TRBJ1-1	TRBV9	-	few	TGTGCCAGCAGCGTAGAAGGGGGCACTGAAGCTTTCTTT	CASSVEGGTEAFF
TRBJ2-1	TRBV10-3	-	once	TGTGCCATCAGTGAAGGCGCTGCTATACGGGGGTACAATGAGCAGTTCTTC	CAISEGAAIRGYNEQFF
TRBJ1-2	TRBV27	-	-	TGTGCCAGCGGGGACCGGAGCTATGGCTACACCTTC	CASGDRSYGYTF
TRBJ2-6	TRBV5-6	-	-	TGTGCCAGCAGCCTTCTAGGGGTGGCTGGGGCCAACGTCCTGACTTTC	CASSLLGVAGANVLTF
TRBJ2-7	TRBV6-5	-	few	TGTGCCAGCAGTTACTCGGGTGGGGGCGGCTACGAGCAGTACTTC	CASSYSGGGGYEQYF
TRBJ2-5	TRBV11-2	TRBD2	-	TGTGCCAGCAGCTTCACGGGACTAGCGGGCCAAGAGACCCAGTACTTC	CASSFTGLAGQETQYF
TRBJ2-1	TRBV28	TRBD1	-	TGTGCCAGCAGATCTCAGGGGGAAGTTTACAATGAGCAGTTCTTC	CASRSQGEVYNEQFF
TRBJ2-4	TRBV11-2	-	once	TGTGCCAGCAGCTTAGTCCAATATGGACCCATTCAGTACTTC	CASSLVQYGPIQYF
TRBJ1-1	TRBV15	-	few	TGTGCCACCAGCACTCCGTATGGAATGAACACTGAAGCTTTCTTT	CATSTPYGMNTEAFF
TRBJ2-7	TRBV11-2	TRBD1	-	TGTGCCAGCAGCACCCCCAGGGGGACGTCCTACGAGCAGTACTTC	CASSTPRGTSYEQYF
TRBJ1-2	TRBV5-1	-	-	TGCGCCAGCAGCTTGGAGGGACAACACTATGGCTACACCTTC	CASSLEGQHYGYTF
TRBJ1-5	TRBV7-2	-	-	TGTGCCAGCAGCCCACAACAGGAACAGCCCCAGCATTTT	CASSPQQEQPQHF
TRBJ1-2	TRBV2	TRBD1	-	TGTGCCAGCAGTGAACTGGACAGGGAAATAAATGGCTACACCTTC	CASSELDREINGYTF
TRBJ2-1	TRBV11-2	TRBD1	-	TGTGCCAGCAGCCTGCACAGGGGGCTGGACAATGAGCAGTTCTTC	CASSLHRGLDNEQFF
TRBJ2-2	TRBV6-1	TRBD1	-	TGTGCCAGCAGTGGGTGGGACAGGTACACCGGGGAGCTGTTTTTT	CASSGWDRYTGELFF
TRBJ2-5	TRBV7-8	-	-	TGTGCCAGCAGCCAAGCCGAAGAGACCCAGTACTTC	CASSQAEETQYF